This T cell receptor beta chain was recorded in a study of blood T cell dynamics during melanoma immunotherapy. The V gene's germline CDR1 is SNHLY and CDR2 FYNNEI. V lost 4 bases to trimming and J lost 4 bases; unmatched junction nucleotides: 4. This CDR3 region has 17 residues. Each bulk PBMC sample had roughly 400 ng DNA loaded. The assay was immunoSEQ multiplex PCR, and TCRdb's table has in-frame clones only and misses some. Among about 6,300 clones listed, approximately 88% were seen once. Indicated time point: week 3, after first cycle of checkpoint inhibitor. The material sequenced was blood, taken from a patient treated with checkpoint blockade. The clonotype comes from a human donor with melanoma. The rearrangement links TRBV2 to TRBJ2-2; 15 bases line up with TRBD2. The CDR3 DNA reads TGTGCCAGCAGTGGGACTAGCGGGGGGGCCCTCACCGGGGAGCTGTTTTTT. It is translated as CASSGTSGGALTGELFF.